This T cell receptor beta chain is from a study of T cell repertoires in cytomegalovirus infection. On the study more broadly: Public TCR beta signatures provided an indication of both CMV infection and a matching HLA type. General study findings and limits: Carriers of CMV and the relevant HLA type were discriminated by public TCR beta frequency. CMV-specific TCR beta clonotypes restricted by HLA-C dominated the ex vivo response.

MiXCR, applied by TCRdb to the reads, yields one record per CDR3 protein. The data contain approximately 400,000 distinct CDR3 sequences, approximately 31% of them seen just once; the ten biggest clones take up roughly 13%. V lost 5 bases, J lost 4 bases, and 11 bases lay in between. The germline gives CDR1 LNHDA, CDR2 SQIVND (reference sequence). The length of the CDR3 is 13 residues. This clonotype was counted many times. Its antigen is unidentified. Input material: PBMCs. V usage is TRBV19 and J usage is TRBJ1-1; weak D call: TRBD1 (5 bases). This clonotype originated in a human donor in good health (CMV status not recorded). Some clones in this sample may be carry-over from other donors' samples. CDR3 DNA sequence: TGTGCCAGTAGTCTCCTCGGGACCACTGAAGCTTTCTTT. Its protein is CASSLLGTTEAFF.